In its sample, the clone carrying this TCR beta chain was seen many times. The antigen is unknown. This entry belongs to a study of CD8 T cells in ankylosing spondylitis. The study, taken as a whole, reports: Clones linked to the disease showed a CD8+ phenotype. They occurred at relatively low frequencies in peripheral blood. Apparently characteristic of ankylosing spondylitis blood was a TCR beta motif (fewer than 10 highly homologous variants).

As the method for making TCR beta libraries, quantitative 5'-RACE with molecular barcodes was used. Via MiXCR, TCRdb re-called the 5' RACE reads, giving one row per CDR3 protein. The sample records about 200,000 distinct CDR3 sequences, about 13% being singletons. This CDR3 has 17 amino acids. The chain joins TRBV21-1 to TRBJ2-7; TRBD1 was called by the table and not checked on the DNA. TRBV21-1 is a pseudogene segment. The clonotype was recovered from a male donor with ankylosing spondylitis or in good health (not recorded which). Material for sequencing was blood, either unsorted or a sorted T cell fraction (not recorded which). The CDR3 DNA follows: TGTGCCAGCAGCAACGCTCAGGGGACAGGACTTTCTTACGAGCAGTACTTC. This codes for CASSNAQGTGLSYEQYF.